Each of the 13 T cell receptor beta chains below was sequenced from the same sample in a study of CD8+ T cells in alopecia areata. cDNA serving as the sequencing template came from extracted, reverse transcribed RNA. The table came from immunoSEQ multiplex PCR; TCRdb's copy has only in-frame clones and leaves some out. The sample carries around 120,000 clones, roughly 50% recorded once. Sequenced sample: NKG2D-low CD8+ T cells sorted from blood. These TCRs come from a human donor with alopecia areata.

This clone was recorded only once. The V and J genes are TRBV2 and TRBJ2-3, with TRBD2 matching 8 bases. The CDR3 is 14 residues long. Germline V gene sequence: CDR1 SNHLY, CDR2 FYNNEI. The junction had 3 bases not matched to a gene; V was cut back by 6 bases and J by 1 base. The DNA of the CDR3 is TGTGCCAGCAGCCCGACTAGCGGCACAGATACGCAGTATTTT. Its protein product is CASSPTSGTDTQYF.

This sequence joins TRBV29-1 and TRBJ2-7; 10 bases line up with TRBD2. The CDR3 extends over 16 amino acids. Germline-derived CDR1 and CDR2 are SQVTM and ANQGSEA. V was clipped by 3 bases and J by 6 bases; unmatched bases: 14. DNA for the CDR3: TGCAGCGTTGAGGATCCGCTAGCGGGAGTAGATTCCGAGCAGTACTTC. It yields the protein CSVEDPLAGVDSEQYF.

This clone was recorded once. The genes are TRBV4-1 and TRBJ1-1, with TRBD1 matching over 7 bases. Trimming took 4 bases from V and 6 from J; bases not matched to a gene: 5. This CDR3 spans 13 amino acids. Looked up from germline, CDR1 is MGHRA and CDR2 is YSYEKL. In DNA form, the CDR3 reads TGCGCCAGCAGCCCGACAGGGTACGCTGAAGCTTTCTTT. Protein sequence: CASSPTGYAEAFF.

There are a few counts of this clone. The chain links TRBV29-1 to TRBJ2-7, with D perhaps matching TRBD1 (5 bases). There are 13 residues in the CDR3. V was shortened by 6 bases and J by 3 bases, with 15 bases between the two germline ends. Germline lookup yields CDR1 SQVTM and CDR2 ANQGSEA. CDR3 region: CSVQGGVIYEQYF. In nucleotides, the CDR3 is TGCAGCGTCCAGGGTGGAGTCATCTACGAGCAGTACTTC.

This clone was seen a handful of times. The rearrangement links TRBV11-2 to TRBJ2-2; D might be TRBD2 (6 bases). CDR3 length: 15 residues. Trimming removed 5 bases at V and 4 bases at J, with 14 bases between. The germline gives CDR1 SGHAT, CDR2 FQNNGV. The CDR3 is CASSPQGGITGELFF. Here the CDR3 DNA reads TGTGCCAGCAGCCCCCAGGGAGGAATCACCGGGGAGCTGTTTTTT.

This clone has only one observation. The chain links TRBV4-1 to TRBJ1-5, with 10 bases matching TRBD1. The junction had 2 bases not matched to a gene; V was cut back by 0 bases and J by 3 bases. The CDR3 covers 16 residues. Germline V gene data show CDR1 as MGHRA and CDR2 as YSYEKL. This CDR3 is CASSQEGQGYNQPQHF. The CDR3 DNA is TGCGCCAGCAGCCAAGAGGGACAGGGGTACAATCAGCCCCAGCATTTT.

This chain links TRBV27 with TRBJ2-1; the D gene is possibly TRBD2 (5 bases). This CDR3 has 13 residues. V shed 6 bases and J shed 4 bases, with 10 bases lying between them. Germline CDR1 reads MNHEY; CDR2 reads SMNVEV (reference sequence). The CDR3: CASRDGSYNEQFF. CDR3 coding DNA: TGTGCCAGCAGGGATGGGAGTTACAATGAGCAGTTCTTC.

The CDR3 nucleotides are TGCGCCAGCAGCGAACAGGGTATAGAGACCCAGTACTTC. It yields the protein CASSEQGIETQYF. The rearrangement links TRBV4-1 to TRBJ2-5; D is perhaps TRBD1 (6 bases). V was shortened by 5 bases and J by 4 bases, with 11 bases between the two germline ends. The CDR3 loop spans 13 amino acids. Germline CDR1 and CDR2: MGHRA and YSYEKL.

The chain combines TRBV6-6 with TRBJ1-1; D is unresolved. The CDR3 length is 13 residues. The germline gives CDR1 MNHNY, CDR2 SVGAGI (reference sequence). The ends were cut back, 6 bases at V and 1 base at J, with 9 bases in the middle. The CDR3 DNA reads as TGTGCCAGCAGGCTATACAAGAACACTGAAGCTTTCTTT. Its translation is CASRLYKNTEAFF.

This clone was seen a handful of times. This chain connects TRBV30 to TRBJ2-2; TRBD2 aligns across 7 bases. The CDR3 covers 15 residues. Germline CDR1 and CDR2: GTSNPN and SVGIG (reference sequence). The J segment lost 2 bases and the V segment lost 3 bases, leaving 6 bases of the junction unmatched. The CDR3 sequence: CAWRRLAENTGELFF. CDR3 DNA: TGTGCCTGGAGAAGGCTAGCGGAAAACACCGGGGAGCTGTTTTTT.

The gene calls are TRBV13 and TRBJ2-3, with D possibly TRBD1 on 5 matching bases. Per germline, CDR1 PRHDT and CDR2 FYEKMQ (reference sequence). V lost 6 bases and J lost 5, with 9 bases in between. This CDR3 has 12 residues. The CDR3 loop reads CASSLGEDTQYF. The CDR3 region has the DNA TGTGCCAGCAGTCTAGGGGAAGATACGCAGTATTTT.

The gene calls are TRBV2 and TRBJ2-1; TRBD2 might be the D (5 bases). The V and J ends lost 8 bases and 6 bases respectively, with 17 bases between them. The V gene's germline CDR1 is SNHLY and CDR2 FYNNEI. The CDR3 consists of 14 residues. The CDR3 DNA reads TGTGCCAGCGGAAGAATAGCTGAGGGCAATGAGCAGTTCTTC. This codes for CASGRIAEGNEQFF. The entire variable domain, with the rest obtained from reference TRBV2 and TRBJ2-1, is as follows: EPEVTQTPSHQVTQMGQEVILRCVPISNHLYFYWYRQILGQKVEFLVSFYNNEISEKSEIFDDQFSVERPDGSNFTLKIRSTKLEDSAMYFCASGRIAEGNEQFFGPGTRLTVL.

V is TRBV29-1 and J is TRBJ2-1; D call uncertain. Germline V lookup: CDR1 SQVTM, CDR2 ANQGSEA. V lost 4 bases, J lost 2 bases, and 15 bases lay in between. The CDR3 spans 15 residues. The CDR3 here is CSVVPVDNTYNEQFF. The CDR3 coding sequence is TGCAGCGTTGTTCCAGTCGACAATACCTACAATGAGCAGTTCTTC.